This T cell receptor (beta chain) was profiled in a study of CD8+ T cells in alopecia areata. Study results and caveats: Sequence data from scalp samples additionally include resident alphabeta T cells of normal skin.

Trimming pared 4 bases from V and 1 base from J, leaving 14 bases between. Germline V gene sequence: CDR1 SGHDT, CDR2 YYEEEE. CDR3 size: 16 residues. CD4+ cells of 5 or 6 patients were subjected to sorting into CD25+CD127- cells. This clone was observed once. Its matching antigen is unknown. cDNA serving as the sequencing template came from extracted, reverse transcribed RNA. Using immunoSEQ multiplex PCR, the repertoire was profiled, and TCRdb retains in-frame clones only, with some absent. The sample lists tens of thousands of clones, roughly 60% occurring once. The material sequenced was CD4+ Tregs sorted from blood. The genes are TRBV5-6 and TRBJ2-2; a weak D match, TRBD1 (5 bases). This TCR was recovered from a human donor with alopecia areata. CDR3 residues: CASSPLDRKNTGELFF. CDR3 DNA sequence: TGTGCCAGCAGCCCCCTCGACAGAAAGAACACCGGGGAGCTGTTTTTT. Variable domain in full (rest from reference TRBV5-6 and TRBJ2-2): DAGVTQSPTHLIKTRGQQVTLRCSPKSGHDTVSWYQQALGQGPQFIFQYYEEEERQRGNFPDRFSGHQFPNYSSELNVNALLLGDSALYLCASSPLDRKNTGELFFGEGSRLTVL.